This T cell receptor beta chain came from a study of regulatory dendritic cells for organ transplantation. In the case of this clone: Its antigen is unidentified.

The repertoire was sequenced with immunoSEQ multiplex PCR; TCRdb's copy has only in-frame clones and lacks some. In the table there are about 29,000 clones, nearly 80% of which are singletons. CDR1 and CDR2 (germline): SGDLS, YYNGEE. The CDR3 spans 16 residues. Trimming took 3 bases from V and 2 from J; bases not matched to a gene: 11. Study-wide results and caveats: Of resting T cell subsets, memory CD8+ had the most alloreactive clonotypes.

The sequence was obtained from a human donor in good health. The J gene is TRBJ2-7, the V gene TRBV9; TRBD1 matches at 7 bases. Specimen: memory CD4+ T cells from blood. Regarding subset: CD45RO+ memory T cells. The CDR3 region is CASSAETLTGPYEQYF. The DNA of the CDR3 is TGTGCCAGCAGCGCCGAAACCCTGACAGGGCCCTACGAGCAGTACTTC.